The 5 T cell receptor beta chains in this list originate from one sample, sequenced in a study of T cells in Graves' hyperthyroidism and ophthalmopathy. Researchers amplified the TCR beta CDR3 regions from RNA transcripts. RT-PCR in the first round (using the HTBI primer set) targeted the TCR CDR3. Each CDR3 protein is one row after TCRdb ran MiXCR on the multiplex PCR reads. Altogether over 500,000 distinct CDR3 sequences are present, 15% to 20% being singletons, with the ten largest covering roughly 29%. The sequenced sample consisted of blood. The receptors were gathered from a woman younger than 45 with Graves' ophthalmopathy.

This clonotype was seen a few times. The chain combines TRBV10-3 with TRBJ1-3; D might be TRBD1 (6 bases). This CDR3 has 16 amino acids. The germline V gene has CDR1 ENHRY and CDR2 SYGVKD. V gave up 4 bases and J gave up 2 bases, with 15 bases separating them. The chain's CDR3 is CAISAVEQGAGNTIYF. CDR3 DNA: TGTGCCATCAGTGCTGTCGAACAGGGCGCTGGAAACACCATATATTTT.

The V and J genes are TRBV7-2 and TRBJ2-3; 10 nucleotides align to TRBD2. The CDR3 is 15 residues long. J lost 4 bases, V lost 6 bases, and 7 bases had no gene match. Germline-derived CDR1 and CDR2 are SGHTA and FQGNSA. CDR3 sequence: CASSTAGGRPDTQYF. For the CDR3, the DNA is TGTGCCAGCAGTACAGCGGGAGGGCGTCCAGATACGCAGTATTTT.

Of note for this clonotype: Being one base from a much bigger clone, this may be a read error. The chain uses TRBV10-1 and TRBJ2-1, with D perhaps TRBD2 (5 bases). The J call may be wrong; the DNA end is better matched by TRBJ2-7. Germline lookup yields CDR1 WNHNN and CDR2 SYGVQD (reference sequence). The CDR3 loop spans 16 amino acids. As DNA, the CDR3 is TGCGCCAGCAGTGAGTCGATCACTAGGCCCAACAATGAGCAGTACTTC. Translated: CASSESITRPNNEQYF.

This clonotype turned up a few times. The rearrangement links TRBV28 to TRBJ2-1, with D possibly being TRBD2 (5 bases). V was pared by 6 bases and J by 2 bases, with 14 bases between. The CDR3 extends over 15 amino acids. Germline CDR1 and CDR2: MDHEN and SYDVKM. For the CDR3, the DNA is TGTGCCAGCAGCCCTCGTGAGGGTGCCTACAATGAGCAGTTCTTC. Protein product: CASSPREGAYNEQFF. Looking up the rest from reference TRBV28 and TRBJ2-1 gives the full variable domain: DVKVTQSSRYLVKRTGEKVFLECVQDMDHENMFWYRQDPGLGLRLIYFSYDVKMKEKGDIPEGYSVSREKKERFSLILESASTNQTSMYLCASSPREGAYNEQFFGPGTRLTVL.

This clonotype was seen a few times. This rearrangement joins TRBV7-2 to TRBJ2-7, with D unresolved. Trimming stripped 5 bases from V and 5 bases from J, with 22 bases between. Germline V gene lookup returns CDR1 SGHTA and CDR2 FQGNSA. There are 16 residues in the CDR3. Here the CDR3 reads CASSPGEYVRTHEQYF. DNA of the CDR3: TGTGCCAGCAGCCCAGGTGAATATGTTAGAACCCACGAGCAGTACTTC.